A selection of T cell receptor beta chains follows, all from one sample in a study of blood T cell repertoires in COVID-19. Some clones are missing from TCRdb's copy, which holds only in-frame ones; the method was immunoSEQ multiplex PCR. The data contain approximately 260,000 clones, about 90% of them singletons. The sequencing input was PBMCs or T cells enriched from blood (not recorded which). These receptors were taken from a woman aged 25 to 45 with acute COVID-19. Both conserved end residues are part of each CDR3. The D gene is left open where the match is weak. Where a row states a size, it is once, few, many or the class of an expanded clone; other rows omit it.

DNA,CDR3,V,size,J,D
TGTGCCAGCAGCTCGCAGACTAGCGGATTCGGGACCAGCAATGAGCAGTTCTTC,CASSSQTSGFGTSNEQFF,TRBV7-2,.,TRBJ2-1,TRBD2
TGTGCCAGCAGCTCGGGACAGGGCTTCCAGCCCCAGCATTTT,CASSSGQGFQPQHF,TRBV28,.,TRBJ1-5,TRBD1
TGTGCCAGCAGTTTCAGGGCGGTGGGGCTCGGTGGCTACACCTTC,CASSFRAVGLGGYTF,TRBV28,few,TRBJ1-2,.
TGTGCCAGTAGTATCCCCCGGGACAATCTTAACTATGGCTACACCTTC,CASSIPRDNLNYGYTF,TRBV19,once,TRBJ1-2,.
TGTGCCAGTAGTATAGGGGCCTGGACTGAAGCTTTCTTT,CASSIGAWTEAFF,TRBV19,.,TRBJ1-1,.
TGTGCCAGCAGCTCCCTACCAGGGTTCCAAGAGACCCAGTACTTC,CASSSLPGFQETQYF,TRBV7-8,.,TRBJ2-5,.
TGTGCCAGCAGCCAGGGGCGGGACAGCTACTACGAGCAGTACTTC,CASSQGRDSYYEQYF,TRBV5-5,.,TRBJ2-7,.
TGTGCCAGCAGTTATGGAGCCCCCACAGATACGCAGTATTTT,CASSYGAPTDTQYF,TRBV6-5,once,TRBJ2-3,.
TGTGCCAGCAGTTTCGCCGGGACAGGGGATGGCTACACCTTC,CASSFAGTGDGYTF,TRBV28,.,TRBJ1-2,TRBD1
TGTGCCATCGGCCGGGACTATAATTCACCCCTCCACTTT,CAIGRDYNSPLHF,TRBV15,.,TRBJ1-6,.
TGTGCCAGCAGCCTAGCGGGAGTAGGCAATGAGCAGTTCTTC,CASSLAGVGNEQFF,TRBV3-1/TRBV3-2,.,TRBJ2-1,TRBD2
TGCGCCAGCAGTAGTCTAGACAGGCCCTACGAGCAGTACTTC,CASSSLDRPYEQYF,TRBV10-2,.,TRBJ2-7,.
TGTGCCAGCAGCCGATGGACAGGTGGGGAAGAGACCCAGTACTTC,CASSRWTGGEETQYF,TRBV13,.,TRBJ2-5,TRBD1
TGTGCCAGCAGCTTTGGAGGGCGATACTATGGCTACACCTTC,CASSFGGRYYGYTF,TRBV7-9,.,TRBJ1-2,.
TGCGCCAGCAGCCCCAACAGGGATACCTACGAGCAGTACTTC,CASSPNRDTYEQYF,TRBV10-2,.,TRBJ2-7,.
TGTGCCAGTAGTGCTGGACAGCGATCCTCCTACGAGCAGTACTTC,CASSAGQRSSYEQYF,TRBV19,.,TRBJ2-7,.
TGTGCCAGCAGTATCCACTTATCAGATACGCAGTATTTT,CASSIHLSDTQYF,TRBV6-2/TRBV6-3,.,TRBJ2-3,.
TGTGCCAGCAGCTTGGACAGTTACAATGAGCAGTTCTTC,CASSLDSYNEQFF,TRBV7-3,.,TRBJ2-1,.
TGCGCCAGCAGCCAAGATATGGTAGCGGGATGGGATGAGCAGTTCTTC,CASSQDMVAGWDEQFF,TRBV4-3,.,TRBJ2-1,TRBD2
TGCAGCGTTGAAGGGGACAGAGGGATTTACAATGAGCAGTTCTTC,CSVEGDRGIYNEQFF,TRBV29-1,.,TRBJ2-1,TRBD1
TGTGCCAGCAGCTTAGGACAGGGGGACCAGCCCCAGCATTTT,CASSLGQGDQPQHF,TRBV7-9,.,TRBJ1-5,TRBD1
TGTGCCAGCAGCCAACAGGGGCCCTCTGGAAACACCATATATTTT,CASSQQGPSGNTIYF,TRBV7-2,once,TRBJ1-3,TRBD1
TGCGCCAGCAGCCTTACCTATCAATCTGGAAACACCATATATTTT,CASSLTYQSGNTIYF,TRBV4-1,.,TRBJ1-3,.
TGTGCCAGCAGTCCGTGGGACAGGCTAGTCTATGGCTACACCTTC,CASSPWDRLVYGYTF,TRBV6-6,.,TRBJ1-2,TRBD1
TGTGCCTGGAGTCTTACACATAAAAATGAAAAACTGTTTTTT,CAWSLTHKNEKLFF,TRBV30,.,TRBJ1-4,.
TGTGCCAGCAGTTTAAGCCCGTCTGCAAATTCACCCCTCCACTTT,CASSLSPSANSPLHF,TRBV28,few,TRBJ1-6,.
TGTGCCAGCAGCTCGGGAGCCGGTGACTATGGCTACACCTTC,CASSSGAGDYGYTF,TRBV7-8,.,TRBJ1-2,.
TGTGCCAGTAGTATAGATGGAGTAGGCGAAGCTTTCTTT,CASSIDGVGEAFF,TRBV19,.,TRBJ1-1,.
TGTGCCAGCAGGCCAACAGGGGGCCGAGCTGAAGCTTTCTTT,CASRPTGGRAEAFF,TRBV28,.,TRBJ1-1,TRBD1
TGTGCCAGCAGCTTAGCACTTAACCCAGGGGGTAGCACAGATACGCAGTATTTT,CASSLALNPGGSTDTQYF,TRBV7-9,.,TRBJ2-3,TRBD1
TGTGCCAGCAGCTTGTACTTCAACACTGAAGCTTTCTTT,CASSLYFNTEAFF,TRBV5-8,once,TRBJ1-1,.
TGTGCCAGCAGCTTAGGCTGGGGAGGGGGGAGCACAGATACGCAGTATTTT,CASSLGWGGGSTDTQYF,TRBV7-2,.,TRBJ2-3,.
TGTGCCAGCAGGACGACTCAGGGTTATACTGAAGCTTTCTTT,CASRTTQGYTEAFF,TRBV2,.,TRBJ1-1,.
TGTGCCAGCAGCAACCGACAGGGGAGTGGCACTGAAGCTTTCTTT,CASSNRQGSGTEAFF,TRBV7-6,few,TRBJ1-1,TRBD1
TGTGCCAGCAGCTTCGGGACTAGGGTGGGCAATTCACCCCTCCACTTT,CASSFGTRVGNSPLHF,TRBV7-2,.,TRBJ1-6,.
TGCGCCAGCAGTGAGGGCGGGAGAGGGGCTGATGAGCAGTTCTTC,CASSEGGRGADEQFF,TRBV10-2,.,TRBJ2-1,TRBD2
TGTGCCAGCAGCTTATCACCGGGAGAGAACACTGAAGCTTTCTTT,CASSLSPGENTEAFF,TRBV7-3,.,TRBJ1-1,.
TGTGCCAGCAGTGTTGGGGGGAGTCACAACGAGCAGTACTTC,CASSVGGSHNEQYF,TRBV2,.,TRBJ2-7,.
TGTGCCAGCAGGCTACAGGGCACCGGGGAGCTGTTTTTT,CASRLQGTGELFF,TRBV11-2,few,TRBJ2-2,.
TGTGCCAGCAGCCTCCAAGACAGGGGTATGAACACTGAAGCTTTCTTT,CASSLQDRGMNTEAFF,TRBV28,.,TRBJ1-1,TRBD1
TGTGCCAGCAGTGCACAGGGGCCCAAAGGTAACAATGAGCAGTTCTTC,CASSAQGPKGNNEQFF,TRBV6-6,.,TRBJ2-1,TRBD1
TGTGCCAGCAGTCGTAACAGGGGCTCCTACGAGCAGTACTTC,CASSRNRGSYEQYF,TRBV7-6,.,TRBJ2-7,TRBD1
TGTGCCAGCTCACCCGGGGTGGTGGCCCCCTACGAGCAGTACTTC,CASSPGVVAPYEQYF,TRBV18,.,TRBJ2-7,.
TGTGCCAGCAGTCCCCGGGATGGCTACACCTTC,CASSPRDGYTF,TRBV28,.,TRBJ1-2,.
TGTGCCTGGAGGACCAATTACAGGGGGCGGAACTATGGCTACACCTTC,CAWRTNYRGRNYGYTF,TRBV30,.,TRBJ1-2,TRBD1
TGCAGCGTCGAAACTCTAGCGGGAGGGCTGTACGAGCAGTACTTC,CSVETLAGGLYEQYF,TRBV29-1,.,TRBJ2-7,TRBD2
TGTGCCAGTAAAGGTGGGCCCACAGGGCCTTGGGATTTT,CASKGGPTGPWDF,TRBV19,once,TRBJ1-5,.
TGTGCCAGCAGCCCCGGGTACCCAAACACTGAAGCTTTCTTT,CASSPGYPNTEAFF,TRBV7-9,few,TRBJ1-1,.
TGTGCCGCCCGCCAAGCGGGACAGCCCCAGCATTTT,CAARQAGQPQHF,TRBV10-3,few,TRBJ1-5,.
TGTGCCAGCAGCCGGAACACCGGGGAGCTGTTTTTT,CASSRNTGELFF,TRBV27,.,TRBJ2-2,.
TGTGCCACCTCAGGGGTTCGGACCGGGGAGCTGTTTTTT,CATSGVRTGELFF,TRBV12-3/TRBV12-4,.,TRBJ2-2,.
TGTGCCAGCGGCCGACAGGGGAACACTGAAGCTTTCTTT,CASGRQGNTEAFF,TRBV28,.,TRBJ1-1,TRBD1
TGTGCCAGCAGCGCGGGGAGAGGCTACACCTTC,CASSAGRGYTF,TRBV9,once,TRBJ1-2,.
TGTGCCAGCAGTTTTTTTCTTCGAGGGACATACACCCGGACCGGGGAGCTGTTTTTT,CASSFFLRGTYTRTGELFF,TRBV28,.,TRBJ2-2,.
TGTGCCAGCAGCTTAGCCCCATGGACAGGGGTGAACAATGAGCAGTTCTTC,CASSLAPWTGVNNEQFF,TRBV7-2,.,TRBJ2-1,TRBD1